A single sample is the source of the 9 T cell receptor beta chains below, sequenced in a study of shared clonotypes between healthy human individuals. Sequencing was performed with immunoSEQ multiplex PCR; in TCRdb, only in-frame clones are kept and a portion is missing. Of 2 million to 2.5 million clones in the sample, around 92% were seen once. The specimen sequenced was naive CD4+ T cells from PBMCs. Specified subset: CD45RA+ positively selected. These receptors came from a man aged 18 to 29 in good health. Some clones in this sample may be carry-over from other donors' samples.

The chain has TRBV4-3 and TRBJ1-3; D is unresolved. The V end was cut by 2 bases, the J end by 0 bases, with 8 bases between. The CDR3 extends over 15 amino acids. CDR1 is LGHNA and CDR2 is YSLEER in the germline V gene. CDR3 nucleotides: TGCGCCAGCAGCCAAAGCCAGTCCTCTGGAAACACCATATATTTT. It yields the protein CASSQSQSSGNTIYF.

This clone was picked up a small number of times. This chain connects TRBV9 to TRBJ1-1; a possible D gene is TRBD1 (6 bases). CDR3 length equals 13 residues. Germline lookup yields CDR1 SGDLS and CDR2 YYNGEE. V shed 4 bases and J shed 10 bases, with 17 bases lying between them. CDR3 region: CASSIGRGRAAFF. The CDR3 DNA reads TGTGCCAGCAGCATAGGTCGGGGGCGAGCAGCTTTCTTT.

The chain joins TRBV5-4 to TRBJ2-1, with 12 bases aligning to TRBD2. The CDR3 is 20 residues long. V lost 3 bases and J lost 2; bases outside the gene matches: 15. Germline-derived CDR1 and CDR2 are SGHNT and YYREEE (reference sequence). The CDR3 is CASSSTGTSGPYLTYNEQFF. As DNA, the CDR3 is TGTGCCAGCAGCTCCACCGGGACTAGCGGGCCGTATCTGACCTACAATGAGCAGTTCTTC.

The gene calls are TRBV5-1 and TRBJ2-2, with TRBD2 matching 9 bases. After removal of 1 base from V and 0 bases from J, the junction contained 4 bases not matched to a gene. Per the germline V gene, CDR1 is SGHRS and CDR2 is YFSETQ. This CDR3 contains 17 residues. CDR3 region: CASSLLLAGSNTGELFF. The CDR3 region has the DNA TGCGCCAGCAGCTTGTTGCTAGCGGGATCGAACACCGGGGAGCTGTTTTTT.

This clone was picked up one time. The chain carries TRBV4-2 and TRBJ2-5; the match to TRBD2 covers 7 bases. Germline assignment: CDR1 LGHNA and CDR2 YNFKEQ. The CDR3 contains 15 residues. J was trimmed by 2 bases and V by 0 bases; bases with no gene match: 3. The CDR3 protein is CASSQESSGQETQYF. CDR3 nucleotide sequence: TGTGCCAGCAGCCAAGAGTCTAGCGGACAAGAGACCCAGTACTTC.

This clone appeared once. The same CDR3 can be traced to other DNA sequences in this sample. The genes are TRBV18 and TRBJ2-7; D may be TRBD1 (5 bases). The length of the CDR3 is 13 residues. CDR1 KGHSH and CDR2 LQKENI come from the germline V gene. Trimming removed 0 bases at V and 4 bases at J, with 7 bases between. The CDR3 coding sequence is TGTGCCAGCTCACCACCAGGGGTTTACGAGCAGTACTTC. Its translation is CASSPPGVYEQYF.

This clone was counted once. The V gene is TRBV7-9, the J gene TRBJ1-5; tentative D call: TRBD1 (6 bases). This CDR3 is built from 14 residues. V lost 4 bases and J lost 5, with 12 bases in between. Germline CDR1 is SEHNR and CDR2 is FQNEAQ (reference sequence). CDR3 in amino acids: CASSSPDSYQPQHF. The CDR3 nucleotides read TGTGCCAGCAGCTCCCCGGACAGCTATCAGCCCCAGCATTTT.

The chain joins TRBV25-1 to TRBJ2-1, with D maybe TRBD1 (5 bases). Trimming shortened V by 8 bases and J by 0 bases, and 14 bases separated the two germline ends. CDR3 length equals 15 residues. Germline V gene sequence: CDR1 MGHDK, CDR2 SYGVNS. The DNA for the CDR3 is TGTGCCAGCGAGGCTGGACAAAGCTCCTACAATGAGCAGTTCTTC. This sequence encodes CASEAGQSSYNEQFF.

This clone occurred once. V gene TRBV15 combines with J gene TRBJ2-2; weak D call: TRBD2 (5 bases). The CDR3 runs to 16 residues. The V gene lost 2 bases and the J gene lost 2 bases, with 12 bases spanning the gap. Germline CDR1 reads LNHNV; CDR2 reads YYDKDF (reference sequence). This chain's CDR3 is CATSRKLGSNTGELFF. Written as DNA, the CDR3 is TGTGCCACCAGCAGAAAACTAGGGTCCAACACCGGGGAGCTGTTTTTT.